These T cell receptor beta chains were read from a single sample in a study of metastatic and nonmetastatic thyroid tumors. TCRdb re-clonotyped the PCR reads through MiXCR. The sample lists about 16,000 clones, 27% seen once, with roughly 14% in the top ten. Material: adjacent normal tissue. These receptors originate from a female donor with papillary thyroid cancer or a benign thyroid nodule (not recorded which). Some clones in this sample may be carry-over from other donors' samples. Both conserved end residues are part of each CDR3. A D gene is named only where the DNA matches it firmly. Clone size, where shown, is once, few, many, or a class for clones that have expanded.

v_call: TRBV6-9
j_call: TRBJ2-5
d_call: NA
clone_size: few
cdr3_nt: TGTGCCAGCAGTTTGGGACTGTTTGAGACCCAGTACTTC
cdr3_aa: CASSLGLFETQYF

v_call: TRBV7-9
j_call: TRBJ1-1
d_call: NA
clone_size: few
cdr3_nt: TGTGCCAGCAGCTTACTCGACGGTCAGAACACTGAAGCTTTCTTT
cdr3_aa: CASSLLDGQNTEAFF

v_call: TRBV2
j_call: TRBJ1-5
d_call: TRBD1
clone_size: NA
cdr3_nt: TGTGCCAGCAGAAGAGACAGGGGATCGTTCGGTCAGCCCCAGCATTTT
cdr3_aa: CASRRDRGSFGQPQHF

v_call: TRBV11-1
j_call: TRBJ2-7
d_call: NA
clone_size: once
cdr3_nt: TGTGCCAGCAGCTTCGGGGCAGGGTTCTACGAGCAGTACTTC
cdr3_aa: CASSFGAGFYEQYF

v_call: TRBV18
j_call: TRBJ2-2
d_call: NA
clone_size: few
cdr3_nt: TGTGCCAGCTCACCGGCTAACACCGGGGAGCTGTTTTTT
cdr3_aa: CASSPANTGELFF

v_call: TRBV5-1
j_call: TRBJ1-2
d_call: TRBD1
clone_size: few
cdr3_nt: TGCGCCAGCAGCTTGGCAGGGGGCTATGGCTACACCTTC
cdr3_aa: CASSLAGGYGYTF

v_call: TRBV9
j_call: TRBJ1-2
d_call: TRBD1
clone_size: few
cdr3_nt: TGTGCCAGCAGCGGAGGACAGGGGGCGTATGGCTACACCTTC
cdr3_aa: CASSGGQGAYGYTF

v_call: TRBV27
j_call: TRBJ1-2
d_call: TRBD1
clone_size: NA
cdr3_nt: TGTGCCAGCAGTCCTGCCGGGACAGCCAACTATGGCTACACCTTC
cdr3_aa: CASSPAGTANYGYTF

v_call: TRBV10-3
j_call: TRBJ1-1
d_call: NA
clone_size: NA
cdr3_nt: TGTGCCATCAGCGGACGGGGTGAAGCTTTCTTT
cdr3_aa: CAISGRGEAFF

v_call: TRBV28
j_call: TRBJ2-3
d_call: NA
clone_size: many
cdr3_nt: TGTGCCAGCAGTCCTCGGACGGACACCGTCGGCACAGATACGCAGTATTTT
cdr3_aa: CASSPRTDTVGTDTQYF

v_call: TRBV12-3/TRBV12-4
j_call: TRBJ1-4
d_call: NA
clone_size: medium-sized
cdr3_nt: TGTGCCAGCACTCTTGGACGGGGGCCTGAAAAACTGTTTTTT
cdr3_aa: CASTLGRGPEKLFF

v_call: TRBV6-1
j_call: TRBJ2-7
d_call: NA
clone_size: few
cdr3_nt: TGTGCCAGCAGTGAAGAATATTACTCCTACGAGCAGTACTTC
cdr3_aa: CASSEEYYSYEQYF

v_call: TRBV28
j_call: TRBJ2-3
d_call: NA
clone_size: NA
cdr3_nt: TGTGCCAGCAGTTTTGTGGCGGGGTTTCGCACAGATACGCAGTATTTT
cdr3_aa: CASSFVAGFRTDTQYF

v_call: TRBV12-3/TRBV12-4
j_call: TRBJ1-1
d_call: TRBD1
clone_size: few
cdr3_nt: TGTGCCAGCAGTTTACACAGGGGGCAGAGTACTGAAGCTTTCTTT
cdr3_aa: CASSLHRGQSTEAFF

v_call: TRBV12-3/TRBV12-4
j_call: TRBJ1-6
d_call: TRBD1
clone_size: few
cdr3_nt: TGTGCCAGCAGCCGAGGGACAGGGAGTTCACCCCTCCACTTT
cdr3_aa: CASSRGTGSSPLHF

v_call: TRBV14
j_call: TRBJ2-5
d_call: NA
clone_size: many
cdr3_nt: TGTGCCAGCAGCCAGTACCGGGACGGAGAGACCCAGTACTTC
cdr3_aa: CASSQYRDGETQYF

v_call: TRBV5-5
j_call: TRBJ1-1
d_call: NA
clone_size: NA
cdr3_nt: TGTGCCAGCACCCAGGGTGCTGAAGCTTTCTTT
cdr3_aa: CASTQGAEAFF

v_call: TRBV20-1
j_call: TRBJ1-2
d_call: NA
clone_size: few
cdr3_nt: TGCAGTGCTAGACTTCAGGGCTCTCTTAACTATGGCTACACCTTC
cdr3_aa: CSARLQGSLNYGYTF

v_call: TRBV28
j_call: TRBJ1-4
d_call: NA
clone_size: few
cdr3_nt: TGTGCCAGCATCGGGGGGGCAAATGAAAAACTGTTTTTT
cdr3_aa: CASIGGANEKLFF

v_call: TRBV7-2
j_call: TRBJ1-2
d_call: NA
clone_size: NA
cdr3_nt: TGTGCCAGCAGCCCACCCCCCCGGGGCTACACCTTC
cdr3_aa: CASSPPPRGYTF

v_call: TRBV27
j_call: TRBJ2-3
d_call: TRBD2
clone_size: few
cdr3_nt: TGTGCCAGCAGCCCTATAGCGGGAGTAACGGATACGCAGTATTTT
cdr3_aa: CASSPIAGVTDTQYF

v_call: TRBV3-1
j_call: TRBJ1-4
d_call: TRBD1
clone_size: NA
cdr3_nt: TGTGCCAGCAGCCAAACCGGGACAGGGGGCGCGGATAATGAAAAACTGTTTTTT
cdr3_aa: CASSQTGTGGADNEKLFF

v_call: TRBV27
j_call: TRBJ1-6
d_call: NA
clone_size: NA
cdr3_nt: TGTGCCAGCAGCTTGAGGGAGAATAATTCACCCCTCCACTTT
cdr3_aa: CASSLRENNSPLHF

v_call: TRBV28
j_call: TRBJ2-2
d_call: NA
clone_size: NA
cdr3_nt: TGTGCCAGCAGTTTCCGGGGATCCAGGGAGCTGTTTTTT
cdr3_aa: CASSFRGSRELFF

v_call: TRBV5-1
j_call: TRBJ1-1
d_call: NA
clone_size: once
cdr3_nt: TGCGCCAGCAGCTTGACAGGTACGGAGCGCACTGAAGCTTTCTTT
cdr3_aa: CASSLTGTERTEAFF

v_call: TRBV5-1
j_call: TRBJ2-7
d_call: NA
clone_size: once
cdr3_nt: TGCGCCAGCGGCTTGGAGGCCGGTTCCTACGAGCAGTACTTC
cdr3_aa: CASGLEAGSYEQYF

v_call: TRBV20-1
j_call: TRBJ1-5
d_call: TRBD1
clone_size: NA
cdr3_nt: TGCAGTGCGCCGACAGGGAGTAGTCAGCCCCAGCATTTT
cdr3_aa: CSAPTGSSQPQHF

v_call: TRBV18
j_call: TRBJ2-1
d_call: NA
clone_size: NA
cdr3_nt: TGTGCCAGCTCACCAGTGGGGTATTCCTTCAATGAGCAGTTCTTC
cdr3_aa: CASSPVGYSFNEQFF

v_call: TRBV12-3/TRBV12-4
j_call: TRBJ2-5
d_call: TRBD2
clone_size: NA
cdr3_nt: TGTGCCAGCAGTTTTCCCGCCCCTAGCGGGAGTCAGACCCAGTACTTC
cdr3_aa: CASSFPAPSGSQTQYF

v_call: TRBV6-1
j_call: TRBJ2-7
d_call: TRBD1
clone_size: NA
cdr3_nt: TGTGCCAGCAGTGAAGCGCCGGACAGGCCTTCTTCCTACGAGCAGTACTTC
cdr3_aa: CASSEAPDRPSSYEQYF

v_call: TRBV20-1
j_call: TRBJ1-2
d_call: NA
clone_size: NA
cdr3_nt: TGCAGTGCTAGAGATCCTTCGTACAAGGGGAACTATGGCTACACCTTC
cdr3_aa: CSARDPSYKGNYGYTF

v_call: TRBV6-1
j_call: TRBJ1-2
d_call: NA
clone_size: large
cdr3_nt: TGTGCCAGCAGTGAAGTTCGGAAGAACTATGGCTACACCTTC
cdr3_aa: CASSEVRKNYGYTF

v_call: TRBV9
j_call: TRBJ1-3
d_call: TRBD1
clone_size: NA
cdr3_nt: TGTGCCAGCAGCGTAGGGGGACAGTTTTCTGGAAACACCATATATTTT
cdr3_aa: CASSVGGQFSGNTIYF

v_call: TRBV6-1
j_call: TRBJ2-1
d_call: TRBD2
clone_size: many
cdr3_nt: TGTGCCAGCAGTGAATGGGGTAGCGGGAGGTCGAATGAGCAGTTCTTC
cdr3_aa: CASSEWGSGRSNEQFF

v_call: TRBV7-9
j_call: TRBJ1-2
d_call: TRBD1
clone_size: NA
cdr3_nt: TGTGCCAGCAGCTTAGGGGACAGGGCATATGGCTACACCTTC
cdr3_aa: CASSLGDRAYGYTF

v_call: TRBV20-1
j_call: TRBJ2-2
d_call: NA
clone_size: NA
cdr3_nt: TGCAGTGCTAGACTTCGGGGGCCGGCGAACACCGGGGAGCTGTTTTTT
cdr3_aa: CSARLRGPANTGELFF

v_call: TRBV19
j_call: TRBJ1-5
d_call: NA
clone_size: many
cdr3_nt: TGTGCCAGTAGTATCCCACCACCCAATCAGCCCCAGCATTTT
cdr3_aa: CASSIPPPNQPQHF

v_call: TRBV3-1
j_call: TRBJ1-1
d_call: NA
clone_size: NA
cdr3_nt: TGTGCCAGCAGCCAAGGGGGGTGTGGTGAAGCTTTCTTT
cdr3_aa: CASSQGGCGEAFF

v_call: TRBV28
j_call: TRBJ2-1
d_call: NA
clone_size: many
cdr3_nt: TGTGCCAGCAGTTTTCAGGGTCTGCTTGAGCAGTTCTTC
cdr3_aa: CASSFQGLLEQFF

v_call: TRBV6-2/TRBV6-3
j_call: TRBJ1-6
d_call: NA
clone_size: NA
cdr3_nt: TGTGCCAGCAGTTACTCGGCGGGCAATATCTCACCCCTCCACTTT
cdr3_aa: CASSYSAGNISPLHF